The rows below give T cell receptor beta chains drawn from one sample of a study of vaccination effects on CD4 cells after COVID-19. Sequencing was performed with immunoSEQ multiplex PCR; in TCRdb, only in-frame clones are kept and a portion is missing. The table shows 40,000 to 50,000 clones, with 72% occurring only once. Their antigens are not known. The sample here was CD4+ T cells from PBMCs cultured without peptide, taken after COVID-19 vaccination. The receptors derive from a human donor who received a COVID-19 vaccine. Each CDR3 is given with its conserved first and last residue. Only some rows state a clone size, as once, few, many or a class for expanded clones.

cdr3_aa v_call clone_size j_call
CASSQGTPDTQYF TRBV3-1/TRBV3-2 NA TRBJ2-3
CASSRTRSGNTIYF TRBV4-1 NA TRBJ1-3
CASSLGGNTGELFF TRBV7-9 hyperexpanded TRBJ2-2
CASSIWDGWNTEAFF TRBV18 NA TRBJ1-1
CASSLPGVRRNEQFF TRBV5-1 NA TRBJ2-1
CASSLDGSDEQYF TRBV5-1 NA TRBJ2-7
CASSSEGLETQYF TRBV5-1 NA TRBJ2-5
CASSIEIATVTYTGELFF TRBV19 once TRBJ2-2
CASREGQGAYYGYTF TRBV6-5 NA TRBJ1-2
CASSPRSGSGTDTQYF TRBV3-1/TRBV3-2 once TRBJ2-3
CASSWGQYNEQFF TRBV2 NA TRBJ2-1
CASSQDGLVLPDNF TRBV4-1 few TRBJ2-7
CASSLQAGVYGYTF TRBV5-6 medium-sized TRBJ1-2
CATSRDVWDRAIQPQHF TRBV15 NA TRBJ1-5
CASSLEDPWHEQYF TRBV5-1 NA TRBJ2-7
CASSTTQGAYTGELFF TRBV5-1 once TRBJ2-2
CASRPGGSGEQYF TRBV12-3/TRBV12-4 once TRBJ2-7
CASSIRTGLAGELFF TRBV19 NA TRBJ2-2
CSARDRRGYTF TRBV20-1 NA TRBJ1-2
CASSGHPAGHTYNEQFF TRBV7-9 NA TRBJ2-1
CASSLGGVTQETQYF TRBV25-1 NA TRBJ2-5
CASSFGQGARNEQFF TRBV7-9 few TRBJ2-1
CASSLVSSGGQETQYF TRBV5-1 once TRBJ2-5
CATSDPTSGTRNTQYF TRBV24-1 NA TRBJ2-3
CSASSRGWAETQYF TRBV29-1 NA TRBJ2-5
CASRIRDGISSYNSPLHF TRBV5-1 NA TRBJ1-6
CSVDQRGGDTQYF TRBV29-1 NA TRBJ2-3
CASSQGVGAGANVLTF TRBV3-1/TRBV3-2 NA TRBJ2-6
CASSDAGAEAFF TRBV2 NA TRBJ1-1
CASSQGPNTIYF TRBV3-1/TRBV3-2 NA TRBJ1-3
CASSSDRNPLALIPYEQYF TRBV5-5 NA TRBJ2-7